This T cell receptor (beta chain) was found in a study of cytomegalovirus exposure and HLA in healthy donors. Points from the study as a whole: CMV antigen specificity was confirmed in vitro for three CMV-associated chains.

This CDR3 is built from 15 residues. Looked up from germline, CDR1 is MRHNA and CDR2 is SNTAGT. V was cut by 0 bases and J by 4 bases, with 11 bases left in between. Worth noting for this clone: Its antigen is still unknown.

The PCR contained 60 Vbeta and 13 Jbeta primers. As handled by the study authors: Later, an analysis found about 83 million unique TCR beta chains, and 10 million to 11 million of these were shared. Profiled with immunoSEQ multiplex PCR; TCRdb holds only in-frame clones, not every one. Clonal size and the V and J genes are those of that table, whereas D and trimming came from the DNA. The sample carries roughly 140,000 clones, under 80% recorded once. The chain is built from TRBV6-4 and TRBJ2-3; D is uncertain. This receptor was identified in a male donor in good health and CMV-seronegative. The sequenced material came from PBMCs. CDR3 protein: CASSDSQLSSDTQYF. The CDR3 DNA reads as TGTGCCAGCAGTGACTCTCAACTATCCTCAGATACGCAGTATTTT.